This paragraph covers one T cell receptor (beta chain) sequence. The V gene's germline CDR1 is KGHSH and CDR2 LQKENI. Trimming took 1 base from V and 3 from J, leaving 12 bases between them. This CDR3 is 15 amino acids long. These data come from a study of blood T cell repertoires in COVID-19. TCRdb's table, derived via immunoSEQ multiplex PCR, lists solely in-frame clones and lacks some. The sample yields 60,000 to 65,000 clones, 84% seen once. The chain joins TRBV18 to TRBJ2-5; D is ambiguous. Specimen: peripheral blood. The TCR originated in a man aged 55 to 70 with COVID-19, enrolled during active disease. CDR3 DNA: TGTGCCAGCTCACCACAGGCCAGGCCAGAAGAGACCCAGTACTTC. Translation: CASSPQARPEETQYF.